This entry is about one T cell receptor (beta chain). The PCR was carried out with 60 Vbeta primers and 13 Jbeta primers. Here immunoSEQ multiplex PCR was the method, and the copy in TCRdb shows in-frame clones only, minus some. The data contain 100,000 to 150,000 clones, over 70% of them singletons. These data are taken from a study of cytomegalovirus exposure and HLA in healthy donors. V was pared by 9 bases and J by 6 bases, with 20 bases between. The CDR3 is made up of 15 amino acids. Germline V gene sequence: CDR1 KGHSH, CDR2 LQKENI. The sample comprised PBMCs. The rearrangement joins TRBV18 to TRBJ2-2; maybe TRBD1 (5 bases). This TCR was recovered from a woman in her 40s in good health and CMV-seropositive. The CDR3 here is CASQQQDWVSGELFF. The CDR3, as DNA: TGTGCCAGTCAACAACAGGATTGGGTATCCGGGGAGCTGTTTTTT.